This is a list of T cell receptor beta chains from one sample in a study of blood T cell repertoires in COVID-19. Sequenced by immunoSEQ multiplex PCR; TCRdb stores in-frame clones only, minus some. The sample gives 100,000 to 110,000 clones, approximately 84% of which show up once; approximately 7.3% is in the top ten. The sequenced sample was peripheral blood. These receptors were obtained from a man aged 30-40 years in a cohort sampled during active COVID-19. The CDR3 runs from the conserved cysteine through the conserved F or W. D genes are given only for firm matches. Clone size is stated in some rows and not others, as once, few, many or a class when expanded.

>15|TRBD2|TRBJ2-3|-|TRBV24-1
TGTGCCACCAGTGACCTCCGGGACTACCCTCATACGCAGTATTTT
CATSDLRDYPHTQYF
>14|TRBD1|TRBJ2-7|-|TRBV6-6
TGTGCCAGCAGTTACGAAGGGGGCGGGTACGAGCAGTACTTC
CASSYEGGGYEQYF
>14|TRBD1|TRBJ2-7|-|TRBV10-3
TGTGCCATCAGTGGGGACAGGGCAGGGTACGAGCAGTACTTC
CAISGDRAGYEQYF
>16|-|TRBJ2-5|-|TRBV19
TGTGCCAGTAGTATAGGCGTAGGACAGAGCCAAGAGACCCAGTACTTC
CASSIGVGQSQETQYF
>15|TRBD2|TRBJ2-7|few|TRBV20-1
TGCAGTGCTAGTATGCGACTAGCGGGGAACTACGAGCAGTACTTC
CSASMRLAGNYEQYF
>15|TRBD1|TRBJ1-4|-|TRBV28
TGTGCCAGCAGTTACGACAGGGTTCGAGGCGAAAAACTGTTTTTT
CASSYDRVRGEKLFF
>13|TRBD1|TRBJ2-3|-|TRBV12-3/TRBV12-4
TGTGCCAGCAGCCGGGACAGGGCAGATACGCAGTATTTT
CASSRDRADTQYF
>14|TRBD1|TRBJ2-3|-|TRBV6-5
TGTGCCAGCAGTTCCTACAGGGGGCAAGATACGCAGTATTTT
CASSSYRGQDTQYF
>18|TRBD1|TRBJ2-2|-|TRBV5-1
TGCGCCAGCAGCTTGGATCCCGGCAGGGGGCTGAATGGCGGGGAGCTGTTTTTT
CASSLDPGRGLNGGELFF
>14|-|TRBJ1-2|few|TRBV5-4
TGTGCCAGCAGCCCACTGAGCGCCGGCTATGGCTACACCTTC
CASSPLSAGYGYTF
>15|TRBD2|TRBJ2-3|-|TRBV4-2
TGTGCCAGCACCCCCCGGGGGGAGGCCACAGATACGCAGTATTTT
CASTPRGEATDTQYF
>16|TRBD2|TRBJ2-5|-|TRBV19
TGTGCCAGTAGTATCGGACTAGCGGGGGCCCAAGAGACCCAGTACTTC
CASSIGLAGAQETQYF
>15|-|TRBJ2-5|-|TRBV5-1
TGCGCCAGCAGCTTGACAGGGAATAAACCAAAGACCCAGTACTTC
CASSLTGNKPKTQYF
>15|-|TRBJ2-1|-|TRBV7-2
TGTGCCAGCAGCTTAGCGCATGGGGGCCAGAGTGAGCAGTTCTTC
CASSLAHGGQSEQFF